This T cell receptor beta chain was recorded in a study of T-cell memory formation after mild COVID-19. Study-wide results and limits: Day 15 to 85 contracting clones showed balanced CD4/CD8; day 15 to 37 expanders favored CD4+. CD8+ contracting clones occupied EMRA, while CD4+ ones occupied mainly CM and EM. Unconfirmed was the SARS-CoV-2 specificity of second-wave clones that peaked on day 37. Pre-infection memory harbored some responding clones, suggesting cross-reactive memory joined.

TCRdb reprocessed the 5' RACE reads with MiXCR, giving one entry per CDR3 protein. The repertoire holds about 110,000 distinct CDR3 sequences, with 15% to 20% as singletons. The CDR3 runs to 13 residues. Looked up from germline, CDR1 is MDHEN and CDR2 is SYDVKM. This clonotype came up a few times. Its antigen remains unidentified. The receptor's source is a man aged 18 to 30 who had mild COVID-19 (a few samples of this study predate the infection). Cell type and time point are not known. Sample: PBMCs or a T cell subset sorted from them (not recorded which). This chain uses TRBV28 with TRBJ1-5; the D gene is possibly TRBD1 (6 bases). CDR3: CASRTGANQPQHF. The CDR3 DNA sequence: TGTGCTTCGAGGACGGGGGCCAATCAGCCCCAGCATTTT.